This T cell receptor beta chain was observed in a study of human T cells and chemical hapten exposure. General study findings and limits: It should be noted that donors had alopecia, so their immune response may differ from healthy people's. DPC sensitization left the count of TCRs above 1 in 1000 unchanged.

This clonotype was counted many times. The target antigen is unknown. Time point here: pre-sensitization, week 0. The sample's treatment: therapeutic diphenylcyclopropenone sensitization with weekly scalp DPC. Whole blood that had not been fractionated was the source of extracted total RNA. TCRdb re-called the RACE reads through MiXCR, storing one row per CDR3 protein. The sample has some 400,000 distinct CDR3 sequences, 4.5% to 6% seen once. The CDR3 covers 10 residues. V shed 7 bases and J shed 5 bases, with 4 bases lying between them. The germline V gene encodes CDR1 KGHDR and CDR2 SFDVKD. Sequencing was performed on whole blood, taken in connection with sensitization to the hapten diphenylcyclopropenone (DPC). The clonotype was recovered from a woman aged 45-60 years with alopecia areata. Some clones in this sample may be carry-over from other donors' samples. The chain joins TRBV24-1 to TRBJ1-2; no reliable D call. CDR3 in DNA: TGTGCCACCAGGGGTTATGGCTACACCTTC. Encoded protein: CATRGYGYTF.